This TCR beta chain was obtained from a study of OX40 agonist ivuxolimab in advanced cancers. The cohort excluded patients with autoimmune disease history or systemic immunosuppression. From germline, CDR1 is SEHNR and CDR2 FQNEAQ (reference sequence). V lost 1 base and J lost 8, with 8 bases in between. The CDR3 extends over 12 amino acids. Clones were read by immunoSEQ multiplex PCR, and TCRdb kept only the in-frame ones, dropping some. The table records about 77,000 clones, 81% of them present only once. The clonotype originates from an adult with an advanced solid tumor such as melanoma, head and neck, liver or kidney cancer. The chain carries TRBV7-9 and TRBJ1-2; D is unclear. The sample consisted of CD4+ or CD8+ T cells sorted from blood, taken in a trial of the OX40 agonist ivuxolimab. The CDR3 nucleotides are TGTGCCAGCAGCTTAGAACCCTACGGCTACACCTTC. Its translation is CASSLEPYGYTF. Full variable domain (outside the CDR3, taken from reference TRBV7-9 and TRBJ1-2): DTGVSQNPRHKITKRGQNVTFRCDPISEHNRLYWYRQTLGQGPEFLTYFQNEAQLEKSRLLSDRFSAERPKGSFSTLEIQRTEQGDSAMYLCASSLEPYGYTFGSGTRLTVV.